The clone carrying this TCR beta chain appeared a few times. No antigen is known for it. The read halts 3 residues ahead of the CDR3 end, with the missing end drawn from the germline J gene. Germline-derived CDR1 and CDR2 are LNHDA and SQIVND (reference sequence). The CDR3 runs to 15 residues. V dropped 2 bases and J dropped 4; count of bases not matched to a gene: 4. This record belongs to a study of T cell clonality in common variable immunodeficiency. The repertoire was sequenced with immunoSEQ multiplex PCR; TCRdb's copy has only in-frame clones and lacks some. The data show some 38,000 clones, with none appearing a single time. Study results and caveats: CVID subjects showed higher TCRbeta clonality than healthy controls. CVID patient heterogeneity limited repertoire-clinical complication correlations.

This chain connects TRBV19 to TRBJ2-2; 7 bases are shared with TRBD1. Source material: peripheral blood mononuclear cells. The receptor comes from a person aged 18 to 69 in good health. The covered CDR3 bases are TGTGCCAGTAGTATACACGACAGGGCCACCGGGGAG. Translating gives CASSIHDRATGE. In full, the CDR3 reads CASSIHDRATGELFF.